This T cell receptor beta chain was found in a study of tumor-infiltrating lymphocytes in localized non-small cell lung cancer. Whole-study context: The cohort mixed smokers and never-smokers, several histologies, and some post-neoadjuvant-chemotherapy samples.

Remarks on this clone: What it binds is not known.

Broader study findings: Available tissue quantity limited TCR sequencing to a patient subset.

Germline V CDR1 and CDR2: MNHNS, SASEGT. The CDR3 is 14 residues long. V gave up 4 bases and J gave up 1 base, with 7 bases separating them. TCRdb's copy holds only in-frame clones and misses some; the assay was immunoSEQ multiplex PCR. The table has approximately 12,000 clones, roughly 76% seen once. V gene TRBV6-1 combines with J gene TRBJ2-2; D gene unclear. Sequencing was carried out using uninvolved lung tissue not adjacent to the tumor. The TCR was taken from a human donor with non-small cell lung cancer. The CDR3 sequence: CASSGDRNTGELFF. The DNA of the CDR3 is TGTGCCAGCAGTGGAGATAGGAACACCGGGGAGCTGTTTTTT.